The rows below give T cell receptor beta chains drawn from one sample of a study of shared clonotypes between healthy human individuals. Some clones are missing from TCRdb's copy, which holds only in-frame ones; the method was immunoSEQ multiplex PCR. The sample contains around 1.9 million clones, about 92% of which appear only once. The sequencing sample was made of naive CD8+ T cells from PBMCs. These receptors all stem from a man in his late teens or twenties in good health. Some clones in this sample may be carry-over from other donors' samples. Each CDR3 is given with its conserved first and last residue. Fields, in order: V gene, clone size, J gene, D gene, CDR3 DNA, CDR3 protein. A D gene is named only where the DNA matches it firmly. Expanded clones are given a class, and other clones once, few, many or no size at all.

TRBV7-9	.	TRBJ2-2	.	TGTGCCAGCAGCTTACTCCCCCACAAGGTCCCCGGGGAGCTGTTTTTT	CASSLLPHKVPGELFF
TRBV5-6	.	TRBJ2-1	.	TGTGCCAGCAGCTTTGGGCAGTACAATGAGCAGTTCTTC	CASSFGQYNEQFF
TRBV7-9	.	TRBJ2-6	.	TGTGCCAGCAGCTCGACGGGGAGGGGGTTCCCCTCTGGGGCCAACGTCCTGACTTTC	CASSSTGRGFPSGANVLTF
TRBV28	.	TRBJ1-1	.	TGTGCCAGCAGTCCCTTGTCGTCTATGAACACTGAAGCTTTCTTT	CASSPLSSMNTEAFF
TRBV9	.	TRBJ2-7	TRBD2	TGTGCCAGCAGCCCGGGGGGGGCGGGATTCTCCTACGAGCAGTACTTC	CASSPGGAGFSYEQYF
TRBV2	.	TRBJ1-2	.	TGTGCCAGCAGTCACCCCACAGACTTACCCAACTATGGCTACACCTTC	CASSHPTDLPNYGYTF
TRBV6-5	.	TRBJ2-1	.	TGTGCCAGCAGCTCCAACCTCCAACTTGACAATGAGCAGTTCTTC	CASSSNLQLDNEQFF
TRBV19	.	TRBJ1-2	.	TGTGCCAGTAGTATAGTGGCAGCGGGGGATGGCTACACCTTC	CASSIVAAGDGYTF
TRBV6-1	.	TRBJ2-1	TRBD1	TGTGCCAGCAGTGAATTTGACAGGGGGAAGGAGCAGTTCTTC	CASSEFDRGKEQFF
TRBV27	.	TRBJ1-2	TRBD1	TGTGCCAGCAGTCACGCCCGACAGGGTGCTAACTATGGCTACACCTTC	CASSHARQGANYGYTF
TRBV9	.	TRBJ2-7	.	TGTGCCAGCAGCCTTCGGGAATCGCCTTTCTACGAGCAGTACTTC	CASSLRESPFYEQYF
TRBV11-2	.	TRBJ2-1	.	TGTGCCAGCAGCTTAGGGTTAGCGGCTAGCCAGTTCTTC	CASSLGLAASQFF
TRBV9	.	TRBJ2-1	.	TGTGCCAGCAGCCCCGGACAGAATATCAATGAGCAGTTCTTC	CASSPGQNINEQFF
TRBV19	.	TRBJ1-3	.	TGTGCCAGTAGTATAGTTTCGGAGAGCTCTGGAAACACCATATATTTT	CASSIVSESSGNTIYF
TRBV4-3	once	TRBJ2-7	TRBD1	TGCGCCAGCAGCCAGACAGGGGCCCCATCCTACGAGCAGTACTTC	CASSQTGAPSYEQYF
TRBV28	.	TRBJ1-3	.	TGTGCCAGCTCGGCGAGCACCATATATTTT	CASSASTIYF
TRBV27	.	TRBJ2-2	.	TGTGCCAGCAGTTTTTGGCTAAACACCGGGGAGCTGTTTTTT	CASSFWLNTGELFF
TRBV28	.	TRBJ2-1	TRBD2	TGTGCCAGCAGTTTAGAAGCGGGAGGGTTGTTGGGCAATGAGCAGTTCTTC	CASSLEAGGLLGNEQFF
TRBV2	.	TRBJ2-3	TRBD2	TGTGCCAGCAGTGAACCTAGCGGGATTGCAGATACGCAGTATTTT	CASSEPSGIADTQYF
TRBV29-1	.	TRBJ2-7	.	TGCAGCGTTGAAGGGGAGGCCAGAAGGGACGAGCAGTACTTC	CSVEGEARRDEQYF
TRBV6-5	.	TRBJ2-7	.	TGTGCCAGCAGTTACGAGTTTTCCTACGAGCAGTACTTC	CASSYEFSYEQYF
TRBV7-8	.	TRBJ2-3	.	TGTGCCAGCAGCTCCCGGGACGGTGGGCTGTATTTT	CASSSRDGGLYF
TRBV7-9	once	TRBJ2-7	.	TGTGCCAGCAGCCCATTCACTGACGGCTACGAGCAGTACTTC	CASSPFTDGYEQYF
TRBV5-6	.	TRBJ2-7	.	TGTGCCAGCAGCTGGGCAGGAAGCTCCTACGAGCAGTACTTC	CASSWAGSSYEQYF
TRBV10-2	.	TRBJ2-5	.	TGCGCCAGCTGGGTAGGTTTCCAAGAGACCCAGTACTTC	CASWVGFQETQYF
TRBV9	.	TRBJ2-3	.	TGTGCCAGCAGCGTAGGGGGGTACGATACGCAGTATTTT	CASSVGGYDTQYF
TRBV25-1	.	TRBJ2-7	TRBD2	TGTGCCAGCAGTGAATACGGAGAGCGGGAGACCACCTACGAGCAGTACTTC	CASSEYGERETTYEQYF
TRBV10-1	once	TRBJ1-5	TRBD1	TGCGCCAGCAGTGACAGGGGGACCAATCAGCCCCAGCATTTT	CASSDRGTNQPQHF
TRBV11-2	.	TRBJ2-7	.	TGTGCCAGCAGCTTAGTCCCAGAGCAGTACTTC	CASSLVPEQYF
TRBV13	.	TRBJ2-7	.	TGTGCCAGCAGCACCGACAGCTACGAGCAGTACTTC	CASSTDSYEQYF
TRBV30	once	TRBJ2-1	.	TGTGCCTGGAGCGTCGACGGGACACGGGAGTTCTTC	CAWSVDGTREFF
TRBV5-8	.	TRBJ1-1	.	TGTGCCAGCAGCTTACTCAGGGGCTCGAACACTGAAGCTTTCTTT	CASSLLRGSNTEAFF
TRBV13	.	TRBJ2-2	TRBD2	TGTGCCAGCAGCTTAGGTCTAGCGGGTGACACCGGGGAGCTGTTTTTT	CASSLGLAGDTGELFF
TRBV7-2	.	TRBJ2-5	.	TGTGCCAGCAGTTGGCCCGGGAGCAGTTACCAAGAGACCCAGTACTTC	CASSWPGSSYQETQYF
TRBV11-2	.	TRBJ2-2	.	TGTGCCAGCAGCTTCGGGACCGGGGAGCTGTTTTTT	CASSFGTGELFF
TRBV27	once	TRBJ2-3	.	TGTGCCAGCAGTTTAGGCGGGATGGGCGGAGATACGCAGTATTTT	CASSLGGMGGDTQYF
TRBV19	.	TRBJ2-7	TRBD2	TGTGCCAGTAGTATGGGACTAGATGCAGCCGAGCAGTACTTC	CASSMGLDAAEQYF
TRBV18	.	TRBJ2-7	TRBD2	TGTGCCAGCTCACCCCCGGGACTAGCAGGCTACGAGCAGTACTTC	CASSPPGLAGYEQYF
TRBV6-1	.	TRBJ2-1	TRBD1	TGTGCCAGCTTGGACAGGGGAAACAATGAGCAGTTCTTC	CASLDRGNNEQFF
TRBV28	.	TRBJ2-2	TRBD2	TGTGCCACCAGACTAGCGGCGAACACCGGGGAGCTGTTTTTT	CATRLAANTGELFF
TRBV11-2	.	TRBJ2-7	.	TGTGCCAGCAGCTTAAATGCGGGGCTCTACGAGCAGTACTTC	CASSLNAGLYEQYF
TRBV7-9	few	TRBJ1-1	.	TGTGCCAGCAGCCACGGACAGAACATGAACACTGAAGCTTTCTTT	CASSHGQNMNTEAFF
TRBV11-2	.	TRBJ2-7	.	TGTGCCAGCAGCCACACGACCTACGAGCAGTACTTC	CASSHTTYEQYF
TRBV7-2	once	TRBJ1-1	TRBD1	TGTGCCAGCAGCTTGGACAGGGGATGGAACACTGAAGCTTTCTTT	CASSLDRGWNTEAFF
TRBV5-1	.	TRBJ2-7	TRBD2	TGCGCCAGCAGCTTCACGGGACTAGCCTACGAGCAGTACTTC	CASSFTGLAYEQYF
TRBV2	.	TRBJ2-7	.	TGTGCCAGCAGTGAAGCCCGAGACTGGGACGAGCAGTACTTC	CASSEARDWDEQYF
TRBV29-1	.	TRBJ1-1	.	TGCAGCGTCGGGCGAGAGGGCACTGAAGCTTTCTTT	CSVGREGTEAFF
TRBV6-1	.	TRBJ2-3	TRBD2	TGTGCCAGCAGTGAATGGGCCCCGGGACTAGCGGCAGATACGCAGTATTTT	CASSEWAPGLAADTQYF
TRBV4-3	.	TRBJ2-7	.	TGCGCCAGCAGCCAGCTCAGCGGGTCCTCCTACGAGCAGTACTTC	CASSQLSGSSYEQYF
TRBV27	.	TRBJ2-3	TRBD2	TGTGCCAGCAGTTCCCGACTAGCGGGAGCTACAGATACGCAGTATTTT	CASSSRLAGATDTQYF
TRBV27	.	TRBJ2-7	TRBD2	TGTGCCAGCAGTGGGACTAGCGGGAGTGGTGGGGCCTACGAGCAGTACTTC	CASSGTSGSGGAYEQYF
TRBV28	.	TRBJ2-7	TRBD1	TGTGCCAGCACCCGGACAGGGGGTTGGGTCGAGCAGTACTTC	CASTRTGGWVEQYF
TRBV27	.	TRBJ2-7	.	TGTGCCAGCAGTTTATCAGGGACCCCCTACGAGCAGTACTTC	CASSLSGTPYEQYF
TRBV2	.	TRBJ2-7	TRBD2	TGTGCCAGCAGTGAACGCCCTAGCGGGAGAGGTTCTTTCCACGAGCAGTACTTC	CASSERPSGRGSFHEQYF
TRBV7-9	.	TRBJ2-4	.	TGTGCCAGCAGCCTTACCACAGGGGCCAAAAACATTCAGTACTTC	CASSLTTGAKNIQYF
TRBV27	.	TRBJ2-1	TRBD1	TGTGCCAGCAGTTCCCCCAGGGACAGGGGGGACAATGAGCAGTTCTTC	CASSSPRDRGDNEQFF
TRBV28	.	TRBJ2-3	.	TGTGCCAGCAGTTCCTATACAGCCCTGGGTGAGGATACGCAGTATTTT	CASSSYTALGEDTQYF
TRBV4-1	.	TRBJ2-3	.	TGCGCCAGCAGCCAAGACACCTCGGGCACAGATACGCAGTATTTT	CASSQDTSGTDTQYF
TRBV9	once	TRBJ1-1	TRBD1	TGTGCCAGCAGCGTGTCCCAGGACAGGGATATGAACACTGAAGCTTTCTTT	CASSVSQDRDMNTEAFF
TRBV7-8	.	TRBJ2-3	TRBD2	TGTGCCAGCAGCTTTATAGCGGGAGGGCCACCAGATACGCAGTATTTT	CASSFIAGGPPDTQYF